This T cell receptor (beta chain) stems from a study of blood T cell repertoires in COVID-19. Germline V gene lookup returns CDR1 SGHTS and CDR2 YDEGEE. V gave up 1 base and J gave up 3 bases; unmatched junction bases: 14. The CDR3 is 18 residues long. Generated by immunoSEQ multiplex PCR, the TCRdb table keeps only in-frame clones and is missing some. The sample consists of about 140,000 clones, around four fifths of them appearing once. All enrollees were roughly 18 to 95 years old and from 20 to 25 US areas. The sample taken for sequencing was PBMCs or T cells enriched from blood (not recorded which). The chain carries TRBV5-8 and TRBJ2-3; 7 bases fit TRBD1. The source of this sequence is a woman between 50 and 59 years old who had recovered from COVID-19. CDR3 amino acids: CASSLPGDSGVLTDTQYF. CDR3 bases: TGTGCCAGCAGCTTGCCCGGGGACAGTGGTGTCCTGACAGATACGCAGTATTTT.